The present T cell receptor (beta chain) was sequenced within a study of Ad26.COV2.S vaccination and SARS-CoV-2 variants. The CDR3 totals 15 residues. Germline CDR1 and CDR2: MGHRA and YSYEKL. The V end was cut by 3 bases, the J end by 3 bases, with 12 bases between. Assay used: immunoSEQ multiplex PCR; TCRdb lists only in-frame clones, some missing. Of some 190,000 clones listed, roughly 89% are singletons. This receptor was taken from a human donor who had recovered from COVID-19. The input for sequencing was peripheral blood, taken after recovery from COVID-19. This chain connects TRBV4-1 to TRBJ2-1; D unclear. The DNA of the CDR3 is TGCGCCAGCAGCCAGGAAAGAAGAGACTACAATGAGCAGTTCTTC. Encoded protein: CASSQERRDYNEQFF.